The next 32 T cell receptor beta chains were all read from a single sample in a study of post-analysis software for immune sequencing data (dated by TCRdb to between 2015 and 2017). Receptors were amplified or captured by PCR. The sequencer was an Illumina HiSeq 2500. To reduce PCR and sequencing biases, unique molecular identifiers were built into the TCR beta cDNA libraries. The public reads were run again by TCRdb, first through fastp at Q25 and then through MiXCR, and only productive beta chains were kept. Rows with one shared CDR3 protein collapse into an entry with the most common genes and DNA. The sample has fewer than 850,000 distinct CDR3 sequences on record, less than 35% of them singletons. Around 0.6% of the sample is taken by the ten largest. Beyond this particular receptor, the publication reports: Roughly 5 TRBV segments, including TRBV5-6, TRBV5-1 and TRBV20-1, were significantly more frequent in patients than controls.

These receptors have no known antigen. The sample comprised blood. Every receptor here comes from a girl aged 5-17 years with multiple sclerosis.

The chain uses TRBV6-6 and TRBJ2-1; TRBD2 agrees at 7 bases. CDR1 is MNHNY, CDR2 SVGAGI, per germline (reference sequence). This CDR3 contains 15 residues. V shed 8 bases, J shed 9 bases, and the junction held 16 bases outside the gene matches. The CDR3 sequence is CASRGPGLREGEQFF. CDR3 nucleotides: TGTGCCAGCCGCGGACCGGGACTAAGGGAGGGTGAGCAGTTCTTC.

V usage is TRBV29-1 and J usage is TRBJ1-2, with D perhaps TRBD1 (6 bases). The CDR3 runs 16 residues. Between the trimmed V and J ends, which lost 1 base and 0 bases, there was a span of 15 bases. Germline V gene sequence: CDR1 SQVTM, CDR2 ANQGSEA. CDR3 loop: CSVEVRGAGANYGYTF. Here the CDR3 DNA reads TGCAGCGTTGAAGTAAGAGGGGCAGGGGCTAACTATGGCTACACCTTC.

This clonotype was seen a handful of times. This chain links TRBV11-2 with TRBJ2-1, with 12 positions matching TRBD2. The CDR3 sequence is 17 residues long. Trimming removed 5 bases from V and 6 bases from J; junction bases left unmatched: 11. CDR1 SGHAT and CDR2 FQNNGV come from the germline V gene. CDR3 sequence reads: CASSHPTSGRIPNEQFF. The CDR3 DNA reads TGTGCCAGCAGCCACCCCACTAGCGGGAGGATCCCCAATGAGCAGTTCTTC.

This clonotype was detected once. The DNA of the CDR3 is TGTGCCAGCAGCTTACAGGTCAGAAGGAAACTGTTTTTT. It translates to CASSLQVRRKLFF. The chain links TRBV7-2 to TRBJ1-4, with unresolved D. The CDR3 runs 13 residues. V was cut by 2 bases and J by 11 bases, with 12 bases left in between. CDR1 and CDR2 (germline): SGHTA, FQGNSA.

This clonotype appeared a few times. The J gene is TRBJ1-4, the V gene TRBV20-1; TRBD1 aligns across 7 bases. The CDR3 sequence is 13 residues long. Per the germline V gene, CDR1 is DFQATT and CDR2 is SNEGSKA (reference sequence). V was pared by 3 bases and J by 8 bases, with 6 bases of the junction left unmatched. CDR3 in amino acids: CSASSGGGEKLFF. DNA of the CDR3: TGCAGTGCTAGTTCGGGAGGGGGCGAAAAACTGTTTTTT.

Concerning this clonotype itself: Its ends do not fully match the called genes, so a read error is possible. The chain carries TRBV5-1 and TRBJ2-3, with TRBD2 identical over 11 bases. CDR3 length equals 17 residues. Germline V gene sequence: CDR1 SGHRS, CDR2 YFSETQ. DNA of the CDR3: TGCACCAGCAGCTCATTAGCGGGGGGGCCGCGCACAGATACGCAGTATTTT. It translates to CTSSSLAGGPRTDTQYF.

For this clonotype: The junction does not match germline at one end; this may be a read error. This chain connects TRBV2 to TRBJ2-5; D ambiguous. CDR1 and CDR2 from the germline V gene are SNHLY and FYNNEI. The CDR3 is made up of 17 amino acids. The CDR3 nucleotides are TGTGCCAGCAGTGAAGAGTGGCTACCTATAAGGCAAGGGACCCAGTACTTC. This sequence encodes CASSEEWLPIRQGTQYF.

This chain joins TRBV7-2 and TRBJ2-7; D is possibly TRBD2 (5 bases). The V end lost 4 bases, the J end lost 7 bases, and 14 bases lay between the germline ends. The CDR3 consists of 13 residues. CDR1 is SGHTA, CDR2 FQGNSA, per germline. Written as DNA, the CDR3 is TGTGCCAGCAGCTCGGGAAACTTCGGGGAGCAGTACTTC. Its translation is CASSSGNFGEQYF.

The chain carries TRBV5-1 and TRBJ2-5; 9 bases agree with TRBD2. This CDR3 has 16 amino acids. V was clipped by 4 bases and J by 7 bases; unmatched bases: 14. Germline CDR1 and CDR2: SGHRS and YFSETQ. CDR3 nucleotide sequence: TGCGCCAGCAGCCCCGGGACTAGCCATAAGAGGGGGACCCAGTACTTC. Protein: CASSPGTSHKRGTQYF.

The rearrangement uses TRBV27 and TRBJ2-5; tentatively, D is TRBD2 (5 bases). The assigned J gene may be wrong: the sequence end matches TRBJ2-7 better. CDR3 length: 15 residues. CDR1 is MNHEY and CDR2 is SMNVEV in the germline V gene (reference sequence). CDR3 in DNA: TGTGCCAGCAGCGACCTTAAGGGAGCGTCGGTCGAGCAGTACTTC. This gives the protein CASSDLKGASVEQYF.

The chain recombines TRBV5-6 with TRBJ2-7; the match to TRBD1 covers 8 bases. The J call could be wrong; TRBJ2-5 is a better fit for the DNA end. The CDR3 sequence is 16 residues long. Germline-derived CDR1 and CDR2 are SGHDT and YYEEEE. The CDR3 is CASSPDRGNVLVTQYF. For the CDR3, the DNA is TGTGCCAGCAGTCCTGACAGGGGCAATGTATTGGTGACCCAGTACTTC.

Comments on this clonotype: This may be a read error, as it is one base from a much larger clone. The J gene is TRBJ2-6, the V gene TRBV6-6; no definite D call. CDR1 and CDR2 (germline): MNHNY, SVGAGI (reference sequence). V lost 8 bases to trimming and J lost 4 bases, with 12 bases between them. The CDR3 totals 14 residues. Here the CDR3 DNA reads TGTGCCAGCTTGGCGGCGCAGGGGGCCAACGTCCTGACTTTC. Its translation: CASLAAQGANVLTF.

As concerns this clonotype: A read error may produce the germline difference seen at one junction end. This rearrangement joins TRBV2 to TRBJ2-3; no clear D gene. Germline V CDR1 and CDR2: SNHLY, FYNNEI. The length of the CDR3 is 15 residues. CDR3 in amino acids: CASSEGALSIDTQYF. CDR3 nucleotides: TGTGCCAGCAGTGAAGGTGCCCTAAGCATAGATACGCAGTATTTT.

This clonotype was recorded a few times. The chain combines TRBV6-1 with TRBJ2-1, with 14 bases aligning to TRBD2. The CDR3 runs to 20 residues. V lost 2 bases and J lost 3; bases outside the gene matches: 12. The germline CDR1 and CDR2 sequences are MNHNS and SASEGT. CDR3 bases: TGTGCCAGCAGTGAAAGTGGGATCGGACTAGCGGGAGGTTACTACAATGAGCAGTTCTTC. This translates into CASSESGIGLAGGYYNEQFF.

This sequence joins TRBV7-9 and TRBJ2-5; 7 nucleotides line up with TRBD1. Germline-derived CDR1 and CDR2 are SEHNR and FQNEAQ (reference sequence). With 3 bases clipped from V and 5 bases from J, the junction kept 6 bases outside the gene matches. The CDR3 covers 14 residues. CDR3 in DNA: TGTGCCAGCAGCTTGGCCAGGGGGTGGGAGACCCAGTACTTC. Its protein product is CASSLARGWETQYF.

CDR3 sequence (DNA): TGCAGTGCTAGAGTAGGTGTAGACGCTGAAGCTTTCTTT. Its translation: CSARVGVDAEAFF. V is TRBV20-1 and J is TRBJ1-1; D is undetermined. V lost 1 base and J lost 6, with 12 bases in between. The CDR3 runs 13 residues. Germline lookup yields CDR1 DFQATT and CDR2 SNEGSKA (reference sequence).

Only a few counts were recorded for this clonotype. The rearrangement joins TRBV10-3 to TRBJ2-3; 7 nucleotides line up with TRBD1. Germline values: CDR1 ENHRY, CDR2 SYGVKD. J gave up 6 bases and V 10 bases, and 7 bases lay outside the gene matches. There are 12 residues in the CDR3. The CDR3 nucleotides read TGTGCCACCCGCAAGGGGGCTGATACGCAGTATTTT. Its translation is CATRKGADTQYF.

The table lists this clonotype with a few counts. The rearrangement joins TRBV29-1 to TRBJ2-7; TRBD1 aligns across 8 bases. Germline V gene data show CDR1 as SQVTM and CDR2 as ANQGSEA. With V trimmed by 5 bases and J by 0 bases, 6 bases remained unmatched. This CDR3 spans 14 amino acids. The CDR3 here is CSVKPGQASYEQYF. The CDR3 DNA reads TGCAGCGTTAAACCGGGACAGGCCTCCTACGAGCAGTACTTC.

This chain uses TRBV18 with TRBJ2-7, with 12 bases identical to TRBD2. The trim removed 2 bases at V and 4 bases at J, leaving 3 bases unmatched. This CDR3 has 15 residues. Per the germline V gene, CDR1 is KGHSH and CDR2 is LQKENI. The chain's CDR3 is CASSPSGTSGYEQYF. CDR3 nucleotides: TGTGCCAGCTCACCATCAGGGACTAGCGGGTACGAGCAGTACTTC.

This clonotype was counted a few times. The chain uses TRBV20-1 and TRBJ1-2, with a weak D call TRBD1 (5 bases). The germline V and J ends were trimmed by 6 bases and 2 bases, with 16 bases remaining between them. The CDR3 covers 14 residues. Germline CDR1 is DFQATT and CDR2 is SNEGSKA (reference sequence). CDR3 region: CSAASGQGNYGYTF. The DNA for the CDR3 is TGCAGTGCCGCTTCGGGGCAGGGAAACTATGGCTACACCTTC.

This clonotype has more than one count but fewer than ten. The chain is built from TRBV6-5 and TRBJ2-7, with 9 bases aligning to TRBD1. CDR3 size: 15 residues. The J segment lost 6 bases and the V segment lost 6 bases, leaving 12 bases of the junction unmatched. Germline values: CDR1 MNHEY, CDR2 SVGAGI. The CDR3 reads CASSKPGTGQGEQYF. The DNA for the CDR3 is TGTGCCAGCAGCAAACCCGGGACAGGGCAAGGCGAGCAGTACTTC.

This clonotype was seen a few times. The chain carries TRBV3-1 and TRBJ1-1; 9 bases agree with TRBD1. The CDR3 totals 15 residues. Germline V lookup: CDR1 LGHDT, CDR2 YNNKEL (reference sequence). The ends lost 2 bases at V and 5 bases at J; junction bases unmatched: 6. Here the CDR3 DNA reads TGTGCCAGCAGCCAACGACAGGGGGGTATGACTGAAGCTTTCTTT. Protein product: CASSQRQGGMTEAFF. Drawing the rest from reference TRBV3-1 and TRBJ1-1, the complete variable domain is DTAVSQTPKYLVTQMGNDKSIKCEQNLGHDTMYWYKQDSKKFLKIMFSYNNKELIINETVPNRFSPKSPDKAHLNLHINSLELGDSAVYFCASSQRQGGMTEAFFGQGTRLTVV.

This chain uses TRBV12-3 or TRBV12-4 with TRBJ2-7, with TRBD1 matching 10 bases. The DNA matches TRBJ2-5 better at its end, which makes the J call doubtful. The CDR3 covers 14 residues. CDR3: CASTDRGLTETQYF. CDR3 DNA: TGTGCCAGCACCGACAGGGGGCTGACAGAGACCCAGTACTTC.

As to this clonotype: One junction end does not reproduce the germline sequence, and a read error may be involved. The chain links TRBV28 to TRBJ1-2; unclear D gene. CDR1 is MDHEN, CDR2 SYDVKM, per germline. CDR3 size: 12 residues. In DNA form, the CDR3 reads TGTGCCAGCAGTTTCTCCACCTATGGCTGCACCTTC. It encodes CASSFSTYGCTF.

The CDR3 sequence is CRVPRQGLTDTQYF. CDR3 DNA sequence: TGCAGGGTCCCGCGGCAGGGATTGACAGATACGCAGTATTTT. The V and J genes are TRBV20-1 and TRBJ2-3; tentatively, D is TRBD1 (5 bases). CDR1 and CDR2 (germline): DFQATT, SNEGSKA (reference sequence). The CDR3 totals 14 residues.

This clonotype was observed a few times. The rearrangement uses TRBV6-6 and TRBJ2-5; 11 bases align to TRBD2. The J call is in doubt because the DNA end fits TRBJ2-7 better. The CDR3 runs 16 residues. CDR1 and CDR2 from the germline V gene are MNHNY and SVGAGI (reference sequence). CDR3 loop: CASSATSGRSPSEQYF. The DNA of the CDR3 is TGTGCCAGCAGCGCAACTAGCGGGAGATCCCCCTCCGAGCAGTACTTC.

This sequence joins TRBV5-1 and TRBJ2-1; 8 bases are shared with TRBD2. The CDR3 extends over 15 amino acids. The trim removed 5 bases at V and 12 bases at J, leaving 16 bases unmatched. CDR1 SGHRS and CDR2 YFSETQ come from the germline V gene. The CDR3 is CASRAEPGLGLTQFF. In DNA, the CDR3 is TGCGCCAGCAGGGCCGAGCCGGGACTAGGGCTGACGCAGTTCTTC.

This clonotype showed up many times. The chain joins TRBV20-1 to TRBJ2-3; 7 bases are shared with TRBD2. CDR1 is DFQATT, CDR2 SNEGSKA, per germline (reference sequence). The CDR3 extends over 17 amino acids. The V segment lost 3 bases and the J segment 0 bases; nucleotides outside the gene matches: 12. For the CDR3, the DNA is TGCAGTGCTAGTGATGTTGTTGCGCGGGGGAGCACAGATACGCAGTATTTT. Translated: CSASDVVARGSTDTQYF.

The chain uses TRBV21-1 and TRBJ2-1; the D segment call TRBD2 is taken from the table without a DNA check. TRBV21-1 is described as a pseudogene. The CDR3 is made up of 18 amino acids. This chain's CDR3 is CASSKKKKSTSGVNEQFF. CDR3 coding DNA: TGTGCCAGCAGCAAAAAAAAAAAGTCGACTAGCGGTGTCAATGAGCAGTTCTTC.

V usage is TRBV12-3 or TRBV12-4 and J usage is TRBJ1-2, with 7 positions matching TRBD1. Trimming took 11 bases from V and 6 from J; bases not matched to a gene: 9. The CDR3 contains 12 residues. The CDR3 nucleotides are TGTGCCGCCCCAGGGGGAGTTAATGGCTACACCTTC. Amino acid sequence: CAAPGGVNGYTF.

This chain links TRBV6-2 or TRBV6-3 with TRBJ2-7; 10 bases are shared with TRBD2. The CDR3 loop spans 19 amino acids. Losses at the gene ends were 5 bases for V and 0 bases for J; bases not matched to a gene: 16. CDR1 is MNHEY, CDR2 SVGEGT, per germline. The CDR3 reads CASSPVGLADPPPSYEQYF. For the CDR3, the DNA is TGTGCCAGCAGTCCCGTCGGACTAGCGGACCCTCCCCCCTCCTACGAGCAGTACTTC.

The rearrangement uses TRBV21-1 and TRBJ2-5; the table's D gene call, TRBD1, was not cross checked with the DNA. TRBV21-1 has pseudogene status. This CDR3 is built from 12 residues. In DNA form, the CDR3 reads TGTGCCAGACCGGGCTCCCAAGAGACCCAGTACTTC. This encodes CARPGSQETQYF.